This T cell receptor beta chain was observed in a study of T cells in Graves' hyperthyroidism and ophthalmopathy. Study findings and constraints: Blood also held most thyroid clonotypes expanded beyond 0.001.

Newly diagnosed patients aged 18 to 65 had hyperthyroidism of under 2 months' duration. Researchers barred patients who had uncontrolled infection, other autoimmune disease, pregnancy or lactation. This clonotype was seen many times. As yet, its antigen is unknown. It was RNA transcripts that yielded the amplified TCR beta CDR3 regions. A set of HTBI primers served as the primers for a first-round RT-PCR of the TCR CDR3. TCRdb independently ran MiXCR on the multiplex PCR reads; one entry per CDR3 protein. Among under 300,000 distinct CDR3 sequences, roughly 13% were seen once, and the ten largest hold about 8%. This TCR came from a woman aged 25 to 39 with Graves' hyperthyroidism that later progressed to Graves' ophthalmopathy. Sequencing used blood.

The CDR3 sequence: CASTHGGAGETQYF. The CDR3 region has the DNA TGTGCCAGCACCCACGGGGGGGCAGGAGAGACCCAGTACTTC. The genes are TRBV6-1 and TRBJ2-5; 8 positions agree with TRBD2. Germline V gene sequence: CDR1 MNHNS, CDR2 SASEGT. V shed 7 bases and J 4 bases; nucleotides not matched to a gene: 8. The CDR3 has 14 residues.